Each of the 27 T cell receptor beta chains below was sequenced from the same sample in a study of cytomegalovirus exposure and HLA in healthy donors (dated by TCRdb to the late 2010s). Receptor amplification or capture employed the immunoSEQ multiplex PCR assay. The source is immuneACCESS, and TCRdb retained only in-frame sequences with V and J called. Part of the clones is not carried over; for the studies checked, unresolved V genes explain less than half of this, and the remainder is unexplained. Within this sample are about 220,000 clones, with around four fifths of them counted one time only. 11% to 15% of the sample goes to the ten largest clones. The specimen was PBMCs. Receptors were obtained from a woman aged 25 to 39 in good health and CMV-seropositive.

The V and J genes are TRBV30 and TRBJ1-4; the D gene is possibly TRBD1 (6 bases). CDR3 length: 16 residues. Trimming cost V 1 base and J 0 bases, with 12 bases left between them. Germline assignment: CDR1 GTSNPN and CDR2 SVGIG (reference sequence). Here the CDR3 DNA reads TGTGCCTGGAGTGGGACTGAGGGGGCAACTAATGAAAAACTGTTTTTT. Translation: CAWSGTEGATNEKLFF.

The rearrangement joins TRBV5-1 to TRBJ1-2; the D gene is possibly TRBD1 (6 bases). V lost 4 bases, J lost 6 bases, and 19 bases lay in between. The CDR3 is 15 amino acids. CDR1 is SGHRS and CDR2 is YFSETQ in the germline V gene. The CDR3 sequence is CASSPSQGIGHGYTF. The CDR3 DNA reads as TGCGCCAGCAGCCCATCCCAGGGGATAGGTCATGGCTACACCTTC.

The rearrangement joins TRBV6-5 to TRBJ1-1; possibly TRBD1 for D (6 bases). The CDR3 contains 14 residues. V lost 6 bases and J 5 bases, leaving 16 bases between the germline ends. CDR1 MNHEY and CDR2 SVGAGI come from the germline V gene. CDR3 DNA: TGTGCCAGCAGCCTCCGGGACAAAACTACTGAAGCTTTCTTT. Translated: CASSLRDKTTEAFF.

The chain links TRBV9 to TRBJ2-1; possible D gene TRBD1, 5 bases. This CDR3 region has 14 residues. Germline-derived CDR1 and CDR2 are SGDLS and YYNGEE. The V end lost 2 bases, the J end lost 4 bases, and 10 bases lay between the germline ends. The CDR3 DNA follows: TGTGCCAGCAGCGTTCAGGGCAGTTACAATGAGCAGTTCTTC. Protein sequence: CASSVQGSYNEQFF.

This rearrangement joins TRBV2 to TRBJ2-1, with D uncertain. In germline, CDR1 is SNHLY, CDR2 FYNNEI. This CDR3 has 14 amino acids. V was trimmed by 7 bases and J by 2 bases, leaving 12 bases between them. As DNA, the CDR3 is TGTGCCAGCACGAGGACGGCTGCCTACAATGAGCAGTTCTTC. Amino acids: CASTRTAAYNEQFF.

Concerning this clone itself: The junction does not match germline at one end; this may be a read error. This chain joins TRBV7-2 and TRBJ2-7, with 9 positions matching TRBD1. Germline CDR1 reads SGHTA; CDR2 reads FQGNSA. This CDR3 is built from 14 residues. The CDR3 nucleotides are TGTGCCAGCTGCTTGGGACAGGGCCCCTACGAGCAGTACTTC. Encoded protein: CASCLGQGPYEQYF.

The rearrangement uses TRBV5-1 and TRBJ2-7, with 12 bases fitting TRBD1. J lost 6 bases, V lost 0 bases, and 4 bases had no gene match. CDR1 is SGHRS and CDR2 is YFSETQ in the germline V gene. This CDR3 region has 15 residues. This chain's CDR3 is CASSLAGTGGAEQYF. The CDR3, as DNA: TGCGCCAGCAGCTTGGCGGGGACAGGGGGCGCCGAGCAGTACTTC.

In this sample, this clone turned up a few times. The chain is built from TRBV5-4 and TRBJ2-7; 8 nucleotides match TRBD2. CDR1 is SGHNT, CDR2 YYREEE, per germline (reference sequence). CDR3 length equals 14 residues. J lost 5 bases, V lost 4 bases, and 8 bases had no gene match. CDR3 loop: CASSPKRESHEQYF. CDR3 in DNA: TGTGCCAGCAGCCCAAAGCGGGAGAGTCACGAGCAGTACTTC.

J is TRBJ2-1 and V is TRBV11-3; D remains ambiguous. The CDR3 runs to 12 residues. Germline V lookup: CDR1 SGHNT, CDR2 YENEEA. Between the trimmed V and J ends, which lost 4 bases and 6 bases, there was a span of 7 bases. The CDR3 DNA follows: TGTGCCAGCAGCTCCGGAGCCAATGAGCAGTTCTTC. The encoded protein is CASSSGANEQFF.

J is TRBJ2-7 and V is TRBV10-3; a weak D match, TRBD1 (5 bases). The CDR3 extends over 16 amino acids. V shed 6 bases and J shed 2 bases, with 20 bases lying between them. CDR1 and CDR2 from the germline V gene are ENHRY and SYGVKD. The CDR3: CAISSTQGSSTYEQYF. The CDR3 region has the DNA TGTGCCATCAGCTCGACCCAGGGTTCCAGCACCTACGAGCAGTACTTC.

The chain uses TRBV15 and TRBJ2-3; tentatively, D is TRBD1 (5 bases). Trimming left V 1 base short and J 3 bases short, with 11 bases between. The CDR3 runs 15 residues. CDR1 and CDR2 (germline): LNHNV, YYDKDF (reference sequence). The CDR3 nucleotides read TGTGCCACCAGCAGAGGCAGGGTCGGGACAGATACGCAGTATTTT. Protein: CATSRGRVGTDTQYF. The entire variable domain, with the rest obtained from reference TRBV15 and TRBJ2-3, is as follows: DAMVIQNPRYQVTQFGKPVTLSCSQTLNHNVMYWYQQKSSQAPKLLFHYYDKDFNNEADTPDNFQSRRPNTSFCFLDIRSPGLGDTAMYLCATSRGRVGTDTQYFGPGTRLTVL.

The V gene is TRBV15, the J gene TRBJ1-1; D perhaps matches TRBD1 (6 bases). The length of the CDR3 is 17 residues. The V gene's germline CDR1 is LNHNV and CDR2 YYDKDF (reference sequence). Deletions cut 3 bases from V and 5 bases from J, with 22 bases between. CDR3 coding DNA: TGTGCCACCAGCAGGTCTCGCCGGGACAAAGCAGGAACTGAAGCTTTCTTT. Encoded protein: CATSRSRRDKAGTEAFF.

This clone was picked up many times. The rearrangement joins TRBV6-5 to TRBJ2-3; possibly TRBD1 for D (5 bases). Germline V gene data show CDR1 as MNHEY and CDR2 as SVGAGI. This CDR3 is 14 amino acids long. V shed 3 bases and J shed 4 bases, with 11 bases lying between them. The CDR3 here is CASSYGEGADTQYF. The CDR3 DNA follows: TGTGCCAGCAGTTATGGGGAAGGGGCAGATACGCAGTATTTT.

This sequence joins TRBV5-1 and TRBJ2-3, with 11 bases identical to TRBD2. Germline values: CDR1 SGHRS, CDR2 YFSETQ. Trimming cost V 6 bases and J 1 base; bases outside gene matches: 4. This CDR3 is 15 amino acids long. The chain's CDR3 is CASNALAGGTDTQYF. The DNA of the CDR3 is TGCGCCAGCAACGCACTAGCGGGGGGCACAGATACGCAGTATTTT.

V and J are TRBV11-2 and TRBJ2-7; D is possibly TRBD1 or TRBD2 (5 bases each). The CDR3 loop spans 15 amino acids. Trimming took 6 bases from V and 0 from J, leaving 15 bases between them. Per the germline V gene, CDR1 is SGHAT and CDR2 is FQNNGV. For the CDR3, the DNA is TGTGCCAGCAGGTCTCCGGGACGTCACTCCTACGAGCAGTACTTC. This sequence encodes CASRSPGRHSYEQYF.

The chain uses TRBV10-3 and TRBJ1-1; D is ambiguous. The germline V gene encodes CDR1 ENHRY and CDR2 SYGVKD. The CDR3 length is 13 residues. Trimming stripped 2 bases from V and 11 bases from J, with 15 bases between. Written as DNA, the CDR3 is TGTGCCATCAGTGAGCCCACCGGGGTAAACGCTTTCTTT. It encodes CAISEPTGVNAFF.

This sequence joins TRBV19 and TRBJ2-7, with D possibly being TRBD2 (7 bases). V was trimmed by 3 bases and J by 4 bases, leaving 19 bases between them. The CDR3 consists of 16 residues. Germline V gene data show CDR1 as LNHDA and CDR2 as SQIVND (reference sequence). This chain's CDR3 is CASSIGGLADAYEQYF. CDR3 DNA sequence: TGTGCCAGTAGTATTGGGGGGCTAGCGGACGCGTACGAGCAGTACTTC.

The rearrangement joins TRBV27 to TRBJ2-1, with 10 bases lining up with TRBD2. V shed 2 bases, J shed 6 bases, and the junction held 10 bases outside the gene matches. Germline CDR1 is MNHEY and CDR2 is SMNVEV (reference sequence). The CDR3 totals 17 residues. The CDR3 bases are TGTGCCAGCAGTTTACGGACCCCAGCGGGAGGGCTCAATGAGCAGTTCTTC. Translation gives CASSLRTPAGGLNEQFF.

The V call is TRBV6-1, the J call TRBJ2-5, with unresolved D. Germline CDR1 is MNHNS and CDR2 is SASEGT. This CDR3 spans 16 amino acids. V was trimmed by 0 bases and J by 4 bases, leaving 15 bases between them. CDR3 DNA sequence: TGTGCCAGCAGTGAAGCGCCATTGGGCAGGAGAGAGACCCAGTACTTC. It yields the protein CASSEAPLGRRETQYF.

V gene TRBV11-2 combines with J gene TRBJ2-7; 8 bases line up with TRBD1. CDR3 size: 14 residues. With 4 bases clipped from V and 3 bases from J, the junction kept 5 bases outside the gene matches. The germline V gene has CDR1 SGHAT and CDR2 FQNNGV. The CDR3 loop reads CASSSSTGGYEQYF. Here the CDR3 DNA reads TGTGCCAGCAGCTCCAGTACAGGGGGCTACGAGCAGTACTTC.

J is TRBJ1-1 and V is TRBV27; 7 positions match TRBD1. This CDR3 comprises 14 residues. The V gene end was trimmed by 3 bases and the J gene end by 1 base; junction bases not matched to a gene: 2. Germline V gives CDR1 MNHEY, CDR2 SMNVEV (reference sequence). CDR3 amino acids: CASSFRGRNTEAFF. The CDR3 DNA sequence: TGTGCCAGCAGTTTCAGGGGGAGGAACACTGAAGCTTTCTTT.

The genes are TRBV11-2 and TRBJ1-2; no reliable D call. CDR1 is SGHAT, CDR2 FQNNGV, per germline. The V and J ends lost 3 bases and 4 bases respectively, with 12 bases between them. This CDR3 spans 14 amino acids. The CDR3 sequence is CASSFVQGSYGYTF. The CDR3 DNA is TGTGCCAGCAGCTTCGTACAAGGATCCTATGGCTACACCTTC.

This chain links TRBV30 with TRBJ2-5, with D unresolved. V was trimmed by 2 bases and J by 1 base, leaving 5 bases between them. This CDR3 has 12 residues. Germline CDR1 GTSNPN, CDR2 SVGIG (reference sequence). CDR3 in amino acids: CAWSPGQETQYF. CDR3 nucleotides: TGTGCCTGGAGTCCGGGCCAAGAGACCCAGTACTTC.

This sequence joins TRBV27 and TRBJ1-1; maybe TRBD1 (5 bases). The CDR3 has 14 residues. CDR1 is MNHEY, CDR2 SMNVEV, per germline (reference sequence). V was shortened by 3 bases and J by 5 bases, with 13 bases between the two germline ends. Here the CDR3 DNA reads TGTGCCAGCAGTTTCACAGAAAGGGGAACTGAAGCTTTCTTT. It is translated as CASSFTERGTEAFF.

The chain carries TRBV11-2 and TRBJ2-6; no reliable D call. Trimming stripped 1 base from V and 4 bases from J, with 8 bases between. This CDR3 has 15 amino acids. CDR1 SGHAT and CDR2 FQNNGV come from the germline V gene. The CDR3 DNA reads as TGTGCCAGCAGCTTAGGAAATACCGGGGCCAACGTCCTGACTTTC. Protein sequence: CASSLGNTGANVLTF.

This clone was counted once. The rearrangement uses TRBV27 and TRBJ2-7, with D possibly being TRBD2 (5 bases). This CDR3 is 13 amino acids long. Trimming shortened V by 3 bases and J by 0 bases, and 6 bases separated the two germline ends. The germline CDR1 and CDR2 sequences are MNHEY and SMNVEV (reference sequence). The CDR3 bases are TGTGCCAGCAGTTTCCGGGACTCCTACGAGCAGTACTTC. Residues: CASSFRDSYEQYF.

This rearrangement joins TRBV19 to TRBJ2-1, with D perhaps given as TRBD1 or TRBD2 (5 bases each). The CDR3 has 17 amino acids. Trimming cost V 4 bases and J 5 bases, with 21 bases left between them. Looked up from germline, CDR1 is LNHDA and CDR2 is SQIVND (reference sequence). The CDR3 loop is CASSTPPRDQANNEQFF. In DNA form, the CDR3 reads TGTGCCAGTAGTACCCCCCCCCGGGACCAGGCGAACAATGAGCAGTTCTTC.